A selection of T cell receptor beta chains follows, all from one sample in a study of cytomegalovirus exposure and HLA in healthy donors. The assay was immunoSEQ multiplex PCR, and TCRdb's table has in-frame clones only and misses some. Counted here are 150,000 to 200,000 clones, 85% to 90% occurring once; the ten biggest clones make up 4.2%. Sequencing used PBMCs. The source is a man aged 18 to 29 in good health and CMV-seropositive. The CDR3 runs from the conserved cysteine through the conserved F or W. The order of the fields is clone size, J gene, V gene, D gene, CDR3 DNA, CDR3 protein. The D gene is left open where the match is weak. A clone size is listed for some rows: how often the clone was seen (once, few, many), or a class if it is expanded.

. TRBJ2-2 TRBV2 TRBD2 TGTGCCAGCCTAGGTGCTAGCGGCTACACCGGGGAGCTGTTTTTT CASLGASGYTGELFF
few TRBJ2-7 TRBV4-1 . TGCGCCAGCAGCGAAGACAGGAGGGACTACGAGCAGTACTTC CASSEDRRDYEQYF
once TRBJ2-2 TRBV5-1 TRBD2 TGCGCCAGCAGCCAAAGCGGGAGGTTCGAGGAGCTGTTTTTT CASSQSGRFEELFF
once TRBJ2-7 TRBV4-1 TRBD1 TGCGCCAGCAGCCAAGAGGACAGGGGGAACTACGAGCAGTACTTC CASSQEDRGNYEQYF
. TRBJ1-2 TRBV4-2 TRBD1 TGTGCCAGCAGCCTTGAAACCAGCGGGACAGGGCATCCCTATGGCTACACCTTC CASSLETSGTGHPYGYTF
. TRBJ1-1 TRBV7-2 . TGTGCCAGCAGCTGGAGGGTGAACACTGAAGCTTTCTTT CASSWRVNTEAFF
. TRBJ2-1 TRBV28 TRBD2 TGTGCCAGCAATACGGGGACTAGCGGTTACAATGAGCAGTTCTTC CASNTGTSGYNEQFF
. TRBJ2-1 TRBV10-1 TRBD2 TGCGCCAGCAGGACTAGCGGGAGACTCAATGAGCAGTTCTTC CASRTSGRLNEQFF
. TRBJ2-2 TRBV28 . TGTGCCAGCAGATACCAGGGTTCGACCGGGGAGCTGTTTTTT CASRYQGSTGELFF
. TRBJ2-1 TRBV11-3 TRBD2 TGTGCCAGCAGCTTAGGAGCGGGAGCGGGAGGTTACAATGAGCAGTTCTTC CASSLGAGAGGYNEQFF
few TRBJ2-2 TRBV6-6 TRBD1 TGTGCCAGCAGGGGGGGACAGGGCGACACCGGGGAGCTGTTTTTT CASRGGQGDTGELFF
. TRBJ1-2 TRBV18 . TGTGCCAGCTCACCGCAGGGTCATGGCTACACCTTC CASSPQGHGYTF
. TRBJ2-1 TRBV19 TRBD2 TGTGCCAGTAGTATGGGGGCCCCCGGGACTAGCGGAGACAATGAGCAGTTCTTC CASSMGAPGTSGDNEQFF
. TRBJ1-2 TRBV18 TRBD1 TGTGCCAGCTCACCAAAGACAGGGGACACCTATGGCTACACCTTC CASSPKTGDTYGYTF
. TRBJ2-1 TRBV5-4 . TGTGCCAGCAGCAAGACTAGTAACAATGAGCAGTTCTTC CASSKTSNNEQFF
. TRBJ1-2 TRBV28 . TGTGCCAGCAGTGGCGACACCTATGGCTACACCTTC CASSGDTYGYTF
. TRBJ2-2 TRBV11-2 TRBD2 TGTGCCAGCAGCCAGAGGGGACTAGCCGGGAACACCGGGGAGCTGTTTTTT CASSQRGLAGNTGELFF
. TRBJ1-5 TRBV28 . TGTGCCAGCAGTTCTCTTACCTTATTCGGTCAGCCCCAGCATTTT CASSSLTLFGQPQHF
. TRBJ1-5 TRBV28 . TGTGCCAGCGAAGGGAGGGGTAGCAATCAGCCCCAGCATTTT CASEGRGSNQPQHF
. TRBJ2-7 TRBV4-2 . TGTGCCAGCAGCCAAGAGGCTACTAGTCCCTACGAGCAGTACTTC CASSQEATSPYEQYF
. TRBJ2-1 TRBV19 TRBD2 TGTGCCAGTAGTATACGGACTAGCGGGAGTTACAATGAGCAGTTCTTC CASSIRTSGSYNEQFF
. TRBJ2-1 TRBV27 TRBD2 TGTGCCAGCAGTTTATCTTGGACTAGCGGCTACAATGAGCAGTTCTTC CASSLSWTSGYNEQFF
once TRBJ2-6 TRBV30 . TGTGCCTGGAGCAGGGGTAGAAACTCTGGGGCCAACGTCCTGACTTTC CAWSRGRNSGANVLTF
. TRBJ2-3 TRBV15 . TGTGCCACCAGCCGTTCGGGAGGCACAGATACGCAGTATTTT CATSRSGGTDTQYF
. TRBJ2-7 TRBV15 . TGTGCCACCAGCAGAGCTGCGGGGCCCTACGAGCAGTACTTC CATSRAAGPYEQYF
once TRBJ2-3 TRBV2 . TGTGCCAGCAGTCACGTGGAGCCTTTGCAGTATTTT CASSHVEPLQYF
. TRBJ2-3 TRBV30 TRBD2 TGTGCCTGGACTCTAACCCAGCGGGAGAGGACAGATACGCAGTATTTT CAWTLTQRERTDTQYF
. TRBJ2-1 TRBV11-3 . TGTGCCAGCAGCCCGATGACTCCCGAATTAGGCAATGAGCAGTTCTTC CASSPMTPELGNEQFF
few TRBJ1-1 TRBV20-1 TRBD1 TGCAGTACCGGAGAGGGGGCGATAACTTTCTTT CSTGEGAITFF
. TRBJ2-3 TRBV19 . TGTGCCAGTAAGAGGGCGGAAGGAGATACGCAGTATTTT CASKRAEGDTQYF
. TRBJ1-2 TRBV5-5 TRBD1 TGTGCCAGCAGCTTGGATCAGGGGGCTCGCGGCTACACCTTC CASSLDQGARGYTF
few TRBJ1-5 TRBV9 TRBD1 TGTGCCAGCAGCGTCTCTCCGGGACAGGCGACTTATAGCAATCAGCCCCAGCATTTT CASSVSPGQATYSNQPQHF
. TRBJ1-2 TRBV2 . TGTGCCAGCAGTGTGGGGGGGAACTATGGCTACACCTTC CASSVGGNYGYTF
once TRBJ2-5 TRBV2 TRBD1 TGTGCCAGCAGCCGACAGGGGGCGTGGGAGACCCAGTACTTC CASSRQGAWETQYF
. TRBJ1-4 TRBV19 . TGTGCCAGTAGTATCATCACGGGTAATGAAAAACTGTTTTTT CASSIITGNEKLFF
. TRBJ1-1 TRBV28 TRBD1 TGTGCCAGCAGTTCTCGGACAGGGTGGGACACTGAAGCTTTCTTT CASSSRTGWDTEAFF
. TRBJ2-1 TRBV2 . TGTGCCAGCAGTGAAATATTACGGTCTGAGCAGTTCTTC CASSEILRSEQFF
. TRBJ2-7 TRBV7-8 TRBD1 TGTGCCAGCAGCTTAGGCGGGTGGGACAGGGGGCGGGGGGAGCAGTACTTC CASSLGGWDRGRGEQYF
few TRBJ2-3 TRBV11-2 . TGTGCCAGCAGCTTAGATCTAGGAGATACGCAGTATTTT CASSLDLGDTQYF
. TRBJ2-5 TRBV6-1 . TGTGCCAGCACGGTGGTTGGAGTGGCCGGGGAGACCCAGTACTTC CASTVVGVAGETQYF
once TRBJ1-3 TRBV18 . TGTGCCAGCTCACCACCGGGCGGAAACACCATATATTTT CASSPPGGNTIYF
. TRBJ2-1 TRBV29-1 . TGCAGCGTTGATCTCAGCTACAATGAGCAGTTCTTC CSVDLSYNEQFF
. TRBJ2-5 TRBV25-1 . TGTGCCAGCAGTGAAAAGATAGGGGCGACCAGGGAGACCCAGTACTTC CASSEKIGATRETQYF
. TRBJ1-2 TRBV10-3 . TGTGCCATCAGTACAGGTTATGGCTACACCTTC CAISTGYGYTF
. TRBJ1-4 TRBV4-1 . TGCGCCAGCAGCCAGGGGGCAGTTGAAAAACTGTTTTTT CASSQGAVEKLFF
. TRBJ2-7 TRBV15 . TGTGCCACCAGCAGAGAGGGGGCTTGGTCCTACGAGCAGTACTTC CATSREGAWSYEQYF
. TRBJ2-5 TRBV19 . TGTGCCAGTAATCCCGGGTGGGGCCGGGAAGAGACCCAGTACTTC CASNPGWGREETQYF
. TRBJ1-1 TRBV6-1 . TGTGCCAGCATCGAGTACACTGAAGCTTTCTTT CASIEYTEAFF
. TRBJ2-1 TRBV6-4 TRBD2 TGTGCCAGCAGTGACGTCGGTTCTAGCGGGGTTAATGAGCAGTTCTTC CASSDVGSSGVNEQFF
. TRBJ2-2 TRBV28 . TGTGCCAGCAGACAGGCGAACACCGGGGAGCTGTTTTTT CASRQANTGELFF
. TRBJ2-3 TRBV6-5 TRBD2 TGTGCCAGCAGTTACTCCAGCGGGAGTGGGGCAGATACGCAGTATTTT CASSYSSGSGADTQYF
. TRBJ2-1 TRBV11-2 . TGTGCCAGCAGCGATACCACGGGAGCTTATGAGCAGTTCTTC CASSDTTGAYEQFF
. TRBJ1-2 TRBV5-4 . TGTGCCAGCAGCACCCGATTTTCGGACTATGGCTACACCTTC CASSTRFSDYGYTF
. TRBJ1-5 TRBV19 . TGTGCCAGTACCTTCTCAGGGAATCAGCCCCAGCATTTT CASTFSGNQPQHF